The rows below give T cell receptor beta chains drawn from one sample of a study of OX40 agonist ivuxolimab in advanced cancers. Only in-frame clones appear in the TCRdb table, and some are missing; sequencing was by immunoSEQ multiplex PCR. This sample has roughly 98,000 clones, with just under 85% found just once. Sequencing was performed on CD4+ or CD8+ T cells sorted from blood, taken in a trial of the OX40 agonist ivuxolimab. These receptors were collected from an adult with an advanced solid tumor such as melanoma, head and neck, liver or kidney cancer. The CDR3 runs from the conserved cysteine through the conserved F or W. The D gene is left open where the match is weak. Only some rows state a clone size, as once, few, many or a class for expanded clones.

D gene	V gene	clone size	J gene	CDR3 protein	CDR3 DNA
.	TRBV2	.	TRBJ2-6	CASSENRGSGANVLTF	TGTGCCAGCAGTGAGAATCGGGGCTCTGGGGCCAACGTCCTGACTTTC
.	TRBV9	.	TRBJ1-2	CASSVEVEGAGYTF	TGTGCCAGCAGCGTAGAGGTTGAAGGGGCTGGCTACACCTTC
.	TRBV15	.	TRBJ1-2	CATSRDLVNYGYTF	TGTGCCACCAGCAGAGATTTAGTAAACTATGGCTACACCTTC
TRBD2	TRBV4-1	.	TRBJ2-3	CASSVDMVAGARTDTQYF	TGCGCCAGCAGCGTAGACATGGTAGCGGGGGCCCGCACAGATACGCAGTATTTT
TRBD2	TRBV6-5	.	TRBJ2-5	CASSRGLGGETQYF	TGTGCCAGCTCTAGGGGACTAGGCGGAGAGACCCAGTACTTC
.	TRBV6-5	few	TRBJ2-2	CASVQDSAGGELFF	TGTGCCAGCGTTCAGGATAGCGCTGGCGGGGAGCTGTTTTTT
.	TRBV7-2	.	TRBJ1-1	CASSFPRVNTEAFF	TGTGCCAGCAGTTTTCCCCGGGTGAACACTGAAGCTTTCTTT
.	TRBV28	.	TRBJ2-5	CASSFLAGYQETQYF	TGTGCCAGCAGTTTCCTCGCAGGGTACCAAGAGACCCAGTACTTC
.	TRBV7-2	few	TRBJ2-7	CASSLRGYEQYF	TGTGCCAGCAGCTTACGGGGATACGAGCAGTACTTC
.	TRBV21-1	.	TRBJ2-7	CASSERQGARYEQYF	TGTGCCAGCAGCGAACGACAGGGGGCGCGTTACGAGCAGTACTTC
.	TRBV7-8	once	TRBJ1-1	CASSFRGPGREAFF	TGTGCCAGCAGCTTTCGAGGACCGGGGCGTGAAGCTTTCTTT
TRBD1	TRBV6-5	.	TRBJ1-2	CASKTDRGYGYTF	TGTGCCAGTAAGACGGACAGGGGCTATGGCTACACCTTC
.	TRBV27	.	TRBJ2-5	CATSSHPLDVVGRETQYF	TGTGCCACTTCAAGCCATCCCCTCGATGTAGTGGGCAGGGAGACCCAGTACTTC
TRBD1	TRBV5-8	.	TRBJ2-7	CASSFRDRPYEQYF	TGTGCCAGCAGCTTCCGGGACAGACCCTACGAGCAGTACTTC
TRBD1	TRBV6-6	.	TRBJ2-3	CASGAGGRGTQYF	TGTGCCAGTGGGGCAGGGGGTAGAGGTACGCAGTATTTT
.	TRBV5-5	.	TRBJ2-2	CASSRDISNTGELFF	TGTGCCAGCAGCCGGGACATTTCGAACACCGGGGAGCTGTTTTTT
TRBD1	TRBV4-2	.	TRBJ1-4	CASSRGGGATNEKLFF	TGTGCCAGCAGCCGGGGAGGGGGCGCGACTAATGAAAAACTGTTTTTT
.	TRBV5-4	.	TRBJ2-5	CASSPDGGGVTQYF	TGTGCCAGCAGCCCGGACGGAGGTGGGGTGACCCAGTACTTC
.	TRBV28	once	TRBJ2-7	CASSLIYEQYF	TGTGCCAGCAGCTTAATCTACGAGCAGTACTTC
.	TRBV6-5	.	TRBJ1-3	CASSYSYTDTIYF	TGTGCCAGCAGTTACTCTTACACGGACACCATATATTTT
.	TRBV7-9	once	TRBJ2-2	CASSHTSPPNTGELFF	TGTGCCAGCAGCCATACATCGCCTCCGAACACCGGGGAGCTGTTTTTT
.	TRBV28	.	TRBJ1-2	CASSFGIQGARGYTF	TGTGCCAGCAGTTTTGGGATACAGGGTGCTAGGGGCTACACCTTC
.	TRBV5-1	.	TRBJ2-1	CASSFIDDYNEQFF	TGCGCCAGCAGCTTCATTGACGACTACAATGAGCAGTTCTTC
TRBD2	TRBV19	.	TRBJ2-2	CATGREGTGELFF	TGTGCCACTGGGAGGGAGGGGACCGGGGAGCTGTTTTTT
.	TRBV29-1	.	TRBJ1-2	CSGTGPFYGYTF	TGCAGCGGAACAGGGCCCTTCTATGGCTACACCTTC
TRBD1	TRBV27	.	TRBJ2-2	CASSLEGAPNTGELFF	TGTGCCAGCAGTTTAGAGGGGGCCCCGAACACCGGGGAGCTGTTTTTT
TRBD1	TRBV2	.	TRBJ2-5	CASSWTGWETQYF	TGTGCCAGCAGTTGGACAGGGTGGGAGACCCAGTACTTC
TRBD1	TRBV2	.	TRBJ1-1	CASRKGMTGIEAFF	TGTGCCAGCAGGAAGGGGATGACAGGGATTGAAGCTTTCTTT
.	TRBV7-2	.	TRBJ1-3	CASSFNSGWNTIYF	TGTGCCAGCAGCTTTAACAGTGGTTGGAACACCATATATTTT